This record covers a single T cell receptor (beta chain). Its antigen remains unidentified. The junction and the germline gene differ at one end; a read error may be behind it. The data stem from a study of sequential checkpoint blockade in melanoma. As for the study in general: Maintenance nivolumab came after either treatment sequence. TCRβ was sequenced from DNA of some 89 pretreatment tumors.

Germline V gene data show CDR1 as SGHNT and CDR2 as YENEEA. The length of the CDR3 is 15 residues. Treatment defined: randomized to nivolumab then ipilimumab (arm A) or the reverse (arm B). DNA-damaging chemotherapy had not been given to any patient beforehand. Clones were read by immunoSEQ multiplex PCR, and TCRdb kept only the in-frame ones, dropping some. Among 1,500 or so clones listed, 20% to 25% were seen once. General study points: About 30 times likelier clinical benefit followed increased tumor T-cell fraction and clonality.

This sequence originates from a human donor with melanoma. This chain joins TRBV11-3 and TRBJ2-3; tentatively, D is TRBD1 (6 bases). This specimen consisted of tumor tissue (inferred from file names), obtained from a patient given nivolumab and ipilimumab in sequence. The CDR3 nucleotides read TGTGCTAGCAGCCGGACAGCCTCTAGCACAGATACGCAGTATTTT. Translation gives CASSRTASSTDTQYF.